A single T cell receptor beta chain is shown here with its context. Antigen: not known. CDR3 length equals 13 residues. The germline CDR1 and CDR2 sequences are SGHRS and YFSETQ. V was cut by 1 base and J by 9 bases, with 11 bases left in between. These data originate in a study of T-cell memory formation after mild COVID-19. Overall study findings and caveats: In second-wave clones peaking day 37, SARS-CoV-2 specificity remained unconfirmed.

One entry per CDR3 protein, called by TCRdb with MiXCR from the 5' RACE reads. This sample carries 430,000 or so distinct CDR3 sequences, roughly 25% of them seen once, and the ten largest clones take approximately 12%. The sequence was obtained from an adult woman who had mild COVID-19 (a few samples of this study predate the infection). Cell type and time point are not known. The genes are TRBV5-1 and TRBJ2-4; a weak D match, TRBD1 (5 bases). Sequencing was performed on PBMCs or a T cell subset sorted from them (not recorded which). The CDR3: CASSLRAGRIQYF. CDR3 DNA sequence: TGCGCCAGCAGCTTGAGGGCAGGGCGCATTCAGTACTTC.